The rows below give T cell receptor beta chains drawn from one sample of a study of CD8 T cells in Susac syndrome. TCRdb fed the immunoSEQ multiplex PCR reads into MiXCR, producing one record per CDR3 protein. The data show about 190,000 distinct CDR3 sequences, 95% seen once. The sample consisted of CD4+ T cells from PBMCs. The source is a human donor with Susac syndrome. The CDR3 runs from the conserved cysteine through the conserved F or W. Each record gives: V gene, clone size, D gene, J gene, CDR3 protein, CDR3 DNA. The D gene is left open where the match is weak. Size is stated for part of the rows, as once, few or many counts, or as a class when the clone is expanded.

v_gene: TRBV9; abundance: once; d_gene: .; j_gene: TRBJ2-5; CDR3aa: CASSADVGETQYF; CDR3nt: TGTGCCAGCAGCGCAGATGTGGGGGAGACCCAGTACTTC
v_gene: TRBV24-1; abundance: .; d_gene: .; j_gene: TRBJ2-1; CDR3aa: CATSDAGGLDNEQFF; CDR3nt: TGTGCCACCAGTGATGCCGGAGGGTTGGACAATGAGCAGTTCTTC
v_gene: TRBV4-1; abundance: .; d_gene: .; j_gene: TRBJ1-6; CDR3aa: CASSQETAYNSPLHF; CDR3nt: TGCGCCAGCAGCCAAGAAACCGCGTATAATTCACCCCTCCACTTT
v_gene: TRBV30; abundance: .; d_gene: .; j_gene: TRBJ1-5; CDR3aa: CAWSIGGNQPQHF; CDR3nt: TGTGCCTGGAGTATCGGAGGCAATCAGCCCCAGCATTTT
v_gene: TRBV19; abundance: few; d_gene: TRBD1; j_gene: TRBJ1-1; CDR3aa: CASSPRTGLNTEAFF; CDR3nt: TGTGCCAGTAGTCCCCGGACAGGGCTGAACACTGAAGCTTTCTTT
v_gene: TRBV6-5; abundance: .; d_gene: .; j_gene: TRBJ2-5; CDR3aa: CASGGRGTQYF; CDR3nt: TGTGCCAGCGGGGGGCGAGGGACCCAGTACTTC
v_gene: TRBV4-2; abundance: .; d_gene: TRBD1; j_gene: TRBJ1-1; CDR3aa: CASSTSQNRGTEAFF; CDR3nt: TGTGCCAGCAGCACGTCCCAAAACAGGGGCACTGAAGCTTTCTTT
v_gene: TRBV10-2; abundance: once; d_gene: .; j_gene: TRBJ1-6; CDR3aa: CASSEGHPSDSPLHF; CDR3nt: TGCGCCAGCAGTGAGGGACATCCAAGCGATTCACCCCTCCACTTT
v_gene: TRBV7-9; abundance: .; d_gene: TRBD2; j_gene: TRBJ2-7; CDR3aa: CASSVAGGDPYEQYF; CDR3nt: TGTGCCAGCAGCGTCGCGGGGGGCGATCCCTACGAGCAGTACTTC
v_gene: TRBV4-1; abundance: .; d_gene: TRBD1; j_gene: TRBJ1-2; CDR3aa: CASSPGQGPNYGYTF; CDR3nt: TGCGCCAGCAGCCCCGGACAGGGCCCTAACTATGGCTACACCTTC
v_gene: TRBV3-1; abundance: once; d_gene: TRBD2; j_gene: TRBJ2-1; CDR3aa: CASSQDRGGAYEQFF; CDR3nt: TGTGCCAGCAGCCAAGATCGCGGGGGGGCATATGAGCAGTTCTTC
v_gene: TRBV12-3/TRBV12-4; abundance: .; d_gene: .; j_gene: TRBJ2-5; CDR3aa: CASSSIQETQYF; CDR3nt: TGTGCCAGCAGTTCCATACAAGAGACCCAGTACTTC
v_gene: TRBV5-6; abundance: .; d_gene: .; j_gene: TRBJ2-1; CDR3aa: CASSRGDSSYNEQFF; CDR3nt: TGTGCCAGCAGCCGGGGGGACAGTTCCTACAATGAGCAGTTCTTC
v_gene: TRBV6-6; abundance: .; d_gene: TRBD1; j_gene: TRBJ1-2; CDR3aa: CASSHAGTGLYGYTF; CDR3nt: TGTGCCAGCAGCCACGCCGGGACAGGCCTATATGGCTACACCTTC
v_gene: TRBV12-5; abundance: .; d_gene: .; j_gene: TRBJ1-2; CDR3aa: CASGLVLPGVRYGYTF; CDR3nt: TGTGCTAGTGGTTTGGTACTCCCAGGGGTACGCTATGGCTACACCTTC
v_gene: TRBV19; abundance: .; d_gene: .; j_gene: TRBJ1-6; CDR3aa: CASSTTGLPNSPLHF; CDR3nt: TGTGCCAGTAGTACAACAGGGCTACCTAATTCACCCCTCCACTTT
v_gene: TRBV7-9; abundance: .; d_gene: .; j_gene: TRBJ1-6; CDR3aa: CASSLAQGGYNSPLHF; CDR3nt: TGTGCCAGCAGCTTAGCGCAAGGGGGTTATAATTCACCCCTCCACTTT
v_gene: TRBV12-3/TRBV12-4; abundance: .; d_gene: .; j_gene: TRBJ2-2; CDR3aa: CASTGIRGELFF; CDR3nt: TGTGCCAGCACGGGGATAAGAGGGGAGCTGTTTTTT
v_gene: TRBV30; abundance: .; d_gene: .; j_gene: TRBJ1-3; CDR3aa: CAWNRASGNTIYF; CDR3nt: TGTGCCTGGAACAGGGCCTCTGGAAACACCATATATTTT
v_gene: TRBV7-9; abundance: .; d_gene: .; j_gene: TRBJ2-7; CDR3aa: CASSLGGITRDEQYF; CDR3nt: TGTGCCAGCAGCTTAGGGGGGATCACACGGGACGAGCAGTACTTC
v_gene: TRBV2; abundance: .; d_gene: .; j_gene: TRBJ1-2; CDR3aa: CASSRSRDYGYTF; CDR3nt: TGTGCCAGCAGTAGGAGCAGGGACTATGGCTACACCTTC
v_gene: TRBV6-1; abundance: .; d_gene: .; j_gene: TRBJ2-2; CDR3aa: CASTKKGLPPNTGELFF; CDR3nt: TGTGCCAGCACTAAGAAGGGACTGCCCCCGAACACCGGGGAGCTGTTTTTT